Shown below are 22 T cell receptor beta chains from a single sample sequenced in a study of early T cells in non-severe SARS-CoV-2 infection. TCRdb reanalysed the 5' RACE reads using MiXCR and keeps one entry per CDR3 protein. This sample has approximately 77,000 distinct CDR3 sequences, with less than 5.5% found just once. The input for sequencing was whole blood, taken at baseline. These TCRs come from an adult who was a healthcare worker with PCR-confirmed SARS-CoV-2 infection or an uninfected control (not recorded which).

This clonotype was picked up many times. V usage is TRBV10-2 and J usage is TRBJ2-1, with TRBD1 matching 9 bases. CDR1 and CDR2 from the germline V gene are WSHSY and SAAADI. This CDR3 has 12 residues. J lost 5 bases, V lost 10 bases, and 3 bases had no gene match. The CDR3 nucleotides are TGCGCCACCCGGGACAGGGACAATGAGCAGTTCTTC. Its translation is CATRDRDNEQFF.

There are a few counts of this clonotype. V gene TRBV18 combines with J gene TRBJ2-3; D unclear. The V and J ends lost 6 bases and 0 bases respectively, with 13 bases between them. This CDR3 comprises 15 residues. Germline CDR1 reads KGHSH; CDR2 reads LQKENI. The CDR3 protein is CASSTRLESTDTQYF. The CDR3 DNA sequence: TGTGCCAGCTCCACCCGGTTGGAGAGCACAGATACGCAGTATTTT.

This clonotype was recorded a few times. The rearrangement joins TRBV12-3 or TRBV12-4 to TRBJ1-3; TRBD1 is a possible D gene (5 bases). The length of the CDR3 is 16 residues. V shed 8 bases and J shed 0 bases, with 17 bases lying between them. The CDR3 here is CASSDPGGNSGNTIYF. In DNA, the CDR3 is TGTGCCAGCTCAGACCCGGGGGGGAACTCTGGAAACACCATATATTTT.

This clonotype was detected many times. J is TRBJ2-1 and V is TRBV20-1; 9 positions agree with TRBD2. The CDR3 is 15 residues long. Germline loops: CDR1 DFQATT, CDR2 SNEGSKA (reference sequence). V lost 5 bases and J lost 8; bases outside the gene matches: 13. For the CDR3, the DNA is TGCAGTGCTCCGTCGGGACTAGCTAGCAACGATGAGCAGTTCTTC. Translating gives CSAPSGLASNDEQFF.

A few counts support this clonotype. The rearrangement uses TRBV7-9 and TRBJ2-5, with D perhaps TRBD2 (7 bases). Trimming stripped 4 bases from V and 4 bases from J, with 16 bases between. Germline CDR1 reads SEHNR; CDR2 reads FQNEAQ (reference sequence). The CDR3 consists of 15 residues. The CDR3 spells CASSSLGGRIETQYF. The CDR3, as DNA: TGTGCCAGCAGCTCCCTCGGGGGGCGTATAGAGACCCAGTACTTC.

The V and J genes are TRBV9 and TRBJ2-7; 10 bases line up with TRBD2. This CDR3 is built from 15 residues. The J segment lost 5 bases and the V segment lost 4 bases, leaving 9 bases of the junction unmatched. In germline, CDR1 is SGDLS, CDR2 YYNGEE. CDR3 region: CASSPFLAGVNEQYF. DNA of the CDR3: TGTGCCAGCAGCCCCTTTCTAGCGGGAGTTAACGAGCAGTACTTC. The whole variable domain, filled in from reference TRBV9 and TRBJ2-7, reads DSGVTQTPKHLITATGQRVTLRCSPRSGDLSVYWYQQSLDQGLQFLIQYYNGEERAKGNILERFSAQQFPDLHSELNLSSLELGDSALYFCASSPFLAGVNEQYFGPGTRLTVT.

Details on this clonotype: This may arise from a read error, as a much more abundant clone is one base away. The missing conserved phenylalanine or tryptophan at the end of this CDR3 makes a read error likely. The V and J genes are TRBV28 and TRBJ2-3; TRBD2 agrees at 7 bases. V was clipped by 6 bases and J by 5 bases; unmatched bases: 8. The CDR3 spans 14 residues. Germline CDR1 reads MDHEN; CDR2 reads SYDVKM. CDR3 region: CASRYGREIDTQYL. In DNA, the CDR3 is TGTGCCAGCAGATATGGGCGGGAGATAGATACGCAGTATTTG.

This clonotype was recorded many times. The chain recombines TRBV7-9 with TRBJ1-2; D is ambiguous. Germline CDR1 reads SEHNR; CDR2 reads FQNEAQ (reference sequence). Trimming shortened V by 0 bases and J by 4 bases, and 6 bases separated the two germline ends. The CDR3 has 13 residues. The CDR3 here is CASSLAAIYGYTF. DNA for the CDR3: TGTGCCAGCAGCTTAGCGGCTATCTATGGCTACACCTTC.

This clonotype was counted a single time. Here the CDR3 DNA reads TGTGCCAGCAGCCAAGACCGGGACAGTTGGGAGCAGTACTTC. It specifies CASSQDRDSWEQYF. The chain joins TRBV3-1 to TRBJ2-7; 7 nucleotides match TRBD1. The CDR3 has 14 amino acids. Trimming removed 0 bases from V and 7 bases from J; junction bases left unmatched: 6. Germline CDR1 LGHDT, CDR2 YNNKEL (reference sequence).

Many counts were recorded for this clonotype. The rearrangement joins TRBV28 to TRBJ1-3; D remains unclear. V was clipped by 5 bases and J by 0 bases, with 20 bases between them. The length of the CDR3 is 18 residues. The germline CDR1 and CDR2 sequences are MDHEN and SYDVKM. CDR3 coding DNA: TGTGCCAGCAGTCCCATGACGGGCGGAGGTCCCTCTGGAAACACCATATATTTT. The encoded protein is CASSPMTGGGPSGNTIYF. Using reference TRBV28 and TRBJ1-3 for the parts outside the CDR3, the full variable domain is DVKVTQSSRYLVKRTGEKVFLECVQDMDHENMFWYRQDPGLGLRLIYFSYDVKMKEKGDIPEGYSVSREKKERFSLILESASTNQTSMYLCASSPMTGGGPSGNTIYFGEGSWLTVV.

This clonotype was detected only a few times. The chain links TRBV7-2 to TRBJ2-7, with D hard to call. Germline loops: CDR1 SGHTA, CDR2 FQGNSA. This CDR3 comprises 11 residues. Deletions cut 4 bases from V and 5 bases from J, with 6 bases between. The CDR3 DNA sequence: TGTGCCAGCAGCTCAGGCCACGAGCAGTACTTC. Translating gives CASSSGHEQYF.

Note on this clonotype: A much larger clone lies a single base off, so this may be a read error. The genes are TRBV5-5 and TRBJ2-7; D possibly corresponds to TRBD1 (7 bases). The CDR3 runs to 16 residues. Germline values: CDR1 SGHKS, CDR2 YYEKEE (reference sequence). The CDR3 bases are TGTGCCAGCAGCTTGGTCAGTGTTGGAGGGGGCTACGAGCGGTACTTC. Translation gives CASSLVSVGGGYERYF.

CDR3 protein: CASGFLQGRGTEAFF. CDR3 coding DNA: TGTGCTAGTGGTTTCTTACAGGGGCGGGGAACTGAAGCTTTCTTT. This rearrangement joins TRBV12-5 to TRBJ1-1; 7 nucleotides match TRBD1. Unmatched junction bases numbered 9, after V lost 3 bases and J lost 5 bases. There are 15 residues in the CDR3. In germline, CDR1 is LGHNT, CDR2 FRNRAP.

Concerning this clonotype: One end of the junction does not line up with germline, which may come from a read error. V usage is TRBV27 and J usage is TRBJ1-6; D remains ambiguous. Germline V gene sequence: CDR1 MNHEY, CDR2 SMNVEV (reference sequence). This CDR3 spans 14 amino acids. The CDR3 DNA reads TGTGCCCCCGGGGAGGGCCGATATAATCCACCCCTCCACTTT. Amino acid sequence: CAPGEGRYNPPLHF.

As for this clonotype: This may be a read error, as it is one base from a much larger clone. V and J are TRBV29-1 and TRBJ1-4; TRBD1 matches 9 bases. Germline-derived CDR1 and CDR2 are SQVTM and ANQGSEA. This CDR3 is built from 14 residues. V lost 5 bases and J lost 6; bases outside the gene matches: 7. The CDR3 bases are TGCAGCGTTTCTCGGACAGGGGATCATGAAAAACTGTTTTTT. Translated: CSVSRTGDHEKLFF.

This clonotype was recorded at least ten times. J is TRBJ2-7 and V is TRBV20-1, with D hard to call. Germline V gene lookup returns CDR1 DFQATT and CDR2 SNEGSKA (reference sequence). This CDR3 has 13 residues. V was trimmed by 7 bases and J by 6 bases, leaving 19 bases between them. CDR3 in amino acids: CSVAALGLGEQYF. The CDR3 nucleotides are TGCAGTGTAGCTGCCCTGGGGTTAGGCGAGCAGTACTTC.

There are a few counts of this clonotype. CDR3 nucleotide sequence: TGTGCCAGCTCACCCCGAGGTAGCGGGAGGAACACCGGGGAGCTGTTTTTT. Protein: CASSPRGSGRNTGELFF. V is TRBV18 and J is TRBJ2-2, with 9 bases aligning to TRBD2. The junction had 6 bases not matched to a gene; V was cut back by 3 bases and J by 1 base. The germline V gene encodes CDR1 KGHSH and CDR2 LQKENI. CDR3 length: 17 amino acids. The full variable domain, in which reference TRBV18 and TRBJ2-2 provide the parts outside the CDR3, is NAGVMQNPRHLVRRRGQEARLRCSPMKGHSHVYWYRQLPEEGLKFMVYLQKENIIDESGMPKERFSAEFPKEGPSILRIQQVVRGDSAAYFCASSPRGSGRNTGELFFGEGSRLTVL.

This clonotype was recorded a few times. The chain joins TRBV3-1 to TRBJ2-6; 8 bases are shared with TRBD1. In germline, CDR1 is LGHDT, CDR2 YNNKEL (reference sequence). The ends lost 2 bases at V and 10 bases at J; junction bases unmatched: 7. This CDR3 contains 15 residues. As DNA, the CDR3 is TGTGCCAGCAGCCAACTGGACAGGGAGATGAACGTCCTGACTTTC. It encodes CASSQLDREMNVLTF. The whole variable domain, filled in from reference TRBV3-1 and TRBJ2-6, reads DTAVSQTPKYLVTQMGNDKSIKCEQNLGHDTMYWYKQDSKKFLKIMFSYNNKELIINETVPNRFSPKSPDKAHLNLHINSLELGDSAVYFCASSQLDREMNVLTFGAGSRLTVL.

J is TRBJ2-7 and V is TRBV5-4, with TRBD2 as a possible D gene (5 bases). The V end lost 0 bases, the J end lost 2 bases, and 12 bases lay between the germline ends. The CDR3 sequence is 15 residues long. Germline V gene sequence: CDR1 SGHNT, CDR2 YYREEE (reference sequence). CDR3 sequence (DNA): TGTGCCAGCAGCTTGGAGGCTAGCACCACCTACGAGCAGTACTTC. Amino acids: CASSLEASTTYEQYF. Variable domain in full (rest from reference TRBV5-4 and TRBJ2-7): ETGVTQSPTHLIKTRGQQVTLRCSSQSGHNTVSWYQQALGQGPQFIFQYYREEENGRGNFPPRFSGLQFPNYSSELNVNALELDDSALYLCASSLEASTTYEQYFGPGTRLTVT.

The CDR3 region has the DNA TGTGCCAGCAGTTTCGACTGGGGCCAAGAGACCCAGTACTTC. Translation: CASSFDWGQETQYF. The V call is TRBV28, the J call TRBJ2-5; D remains ambiguous. The CDR3 has 14 amino acids. Germline CDR1 and CDR2: MDHEN and SYDVKM. V was clipped by 3 bases and J by 1 base, with 9 bases between them.

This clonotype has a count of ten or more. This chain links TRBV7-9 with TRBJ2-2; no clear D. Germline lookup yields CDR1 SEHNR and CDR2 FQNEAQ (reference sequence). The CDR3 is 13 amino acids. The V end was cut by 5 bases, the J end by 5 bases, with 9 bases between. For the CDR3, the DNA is TGTGCCAGCAGCCTAGGACCTACCGGGGAGCTGTTTTTT. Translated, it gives CASSLGPTGELFF.

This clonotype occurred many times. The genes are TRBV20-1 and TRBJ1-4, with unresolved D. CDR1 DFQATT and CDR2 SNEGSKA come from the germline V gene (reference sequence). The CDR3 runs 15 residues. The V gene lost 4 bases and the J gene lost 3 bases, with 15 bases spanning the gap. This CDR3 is CSATIHGPANEKLFF. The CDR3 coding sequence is TGCAGTGCTACCATACACGGGCCCGCTAATGAAAAACTGTTTTTT.